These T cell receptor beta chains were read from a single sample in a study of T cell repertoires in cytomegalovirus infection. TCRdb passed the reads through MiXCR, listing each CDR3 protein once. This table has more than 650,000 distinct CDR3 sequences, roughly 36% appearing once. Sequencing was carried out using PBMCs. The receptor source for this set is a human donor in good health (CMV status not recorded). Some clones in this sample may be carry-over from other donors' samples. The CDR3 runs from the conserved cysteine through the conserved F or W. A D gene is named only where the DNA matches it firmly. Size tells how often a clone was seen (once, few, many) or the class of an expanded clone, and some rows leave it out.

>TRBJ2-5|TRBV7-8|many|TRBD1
TGTGCCAGCAGCTTAGTTCAGTCAGGGGGACAAGAGACCCAGTACTTC
CASSLVQSGGQETQYF
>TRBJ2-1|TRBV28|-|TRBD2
TGTGCCAGCAGTGCCCTCCTCGGAGGGACTAATATTTTCTTC
CASSALLGGTNIFF
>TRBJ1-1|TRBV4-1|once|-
TGCGCCAGCAGCCAAGGAGGCGGTGAAGCTTTCTTT
CASSQGGGEAFF
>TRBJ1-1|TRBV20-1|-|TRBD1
TGCAGTGCTAAGAGACAGGGGGCCTTTACTGAAGCTTTCTTT
CSAKRQGAFTEAFF
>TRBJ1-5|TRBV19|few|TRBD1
TGTGCCAGTAAGAAGGACAGGGGCAATCAGCCCCAGCATTTT
CASKKDRGNQPQHF
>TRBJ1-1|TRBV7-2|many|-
TGTGCCAGCAGCTTAGTAGGTTCCAGGGGCGCTTCTGAAGCTTTCTTT
CASSLVGSRGASEAFF
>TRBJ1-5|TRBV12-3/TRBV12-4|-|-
TGTGCCAGCCTCGCGCGGCAAAATCAGCCCCAGCATTTT
CASLARQNQPQHF
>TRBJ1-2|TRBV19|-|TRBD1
TGTGCCAGTAGTATATCTGGGACAGAGAGTGGCTACACCTTC
CASSISGTESGYTF
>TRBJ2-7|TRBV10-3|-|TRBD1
TGTGCCATAAGTGACGGACAGGGACCTACCTACGAGAAGTACTTC
CAISDGQGPTYEKYF
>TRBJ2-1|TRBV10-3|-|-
TGTGCCATCATGAAGGCAGGGTACAATGAGCAGTTCTTC
CAIMKAGYNEQFF
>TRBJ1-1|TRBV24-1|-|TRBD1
TGTGCCACCAGTGATCGGTCCCACGACAGGGGGCCCAGGGACACTGTAGCTTTCTTT
CATSDRSHDRGPRDTVAFF
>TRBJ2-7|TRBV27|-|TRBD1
TGTGCCAGCAAGACCGGGACAGGGGTCGAAGAGCAGTACTTC
CASKTGTGVEEQYF
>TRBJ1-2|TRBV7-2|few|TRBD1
TGTGCCAGCAGCCCGATACTCCGGGACAGGGTTAATGGCTACACCTTC
CASSPILRDRVNGYTF
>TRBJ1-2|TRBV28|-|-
TGTGCCAGCAGTTTAAGAATAAACTATGGCTACACCTTC
CASSLRINYGYTF
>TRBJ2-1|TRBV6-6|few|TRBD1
TGTGCCAGCAGTTACCAGACCGTGGACAGGGGATTCGACAATGAGCAGTTCTTC
CASSYQTVDRGFDNEQFF
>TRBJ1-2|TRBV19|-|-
TGTGCCAGTAGTATAGTATGGACGAATAAAAACTATGGCTACACCTTC
CASSIVWTNKNYGYTF
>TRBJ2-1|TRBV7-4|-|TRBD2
TGTGCCAGCAGCCTCCTGGGACTAGCGGCCTACAATGAGCAGTTCTTC
CASSLLGLAAYNEQFF
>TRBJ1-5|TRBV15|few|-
TGTGCCACCAGCCTTCAAAGTTATAGCAATCAGCCCCAGCATTTT
CATSLQSYSNQPQHF
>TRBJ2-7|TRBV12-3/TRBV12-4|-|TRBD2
TGTGCCACCAGCCTTAGCGGGAAGATCTACGAGCAGTACTTC
CATSLSGKIYEQYF
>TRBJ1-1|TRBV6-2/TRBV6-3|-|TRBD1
TGTGCCAGCAGTTACTCCGGGACAGGGGGTGAAGCTTTCTTT
CASSYSGTGGEAFF
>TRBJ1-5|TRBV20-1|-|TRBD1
TGCAGTGCTAGACTTATTGGGACAGAAGATCAGCCCCAGCATTTT
CSARLIGTEDQPQHF
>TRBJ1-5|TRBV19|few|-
TGTGCCAGTAGTACCGACTGGACAGATTATAGCAATCAGCCCCAGCATTTT
CASSTDWTDYSNQPQHF
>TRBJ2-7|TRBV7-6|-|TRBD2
TGTGCCAGCAGCTTGGTAGCGGGGGAAGCCTACGAGCAGTACTTC
CASSLVAGEAYEQYF
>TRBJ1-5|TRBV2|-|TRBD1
TGTGCCAGCAGTCCGGACAGGACCGCTAATCAGCCCCAGCATTTT
CASSPDRTANQPQHF
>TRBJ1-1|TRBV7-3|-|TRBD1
TGTGCCAGCAGCACCTATAACTCCGGGACAGGGATTAAAGGATATACTGAAGCTTTCTTT
CASSTYNSGTGIKGYTEAFF
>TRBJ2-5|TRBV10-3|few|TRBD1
TGTGCCATCAGTGAGTCGACGGGACAGGGAAAGACCCAGTACTTC
CAISESTGQGKTQYF
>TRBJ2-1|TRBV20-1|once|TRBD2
TGCAGTGCTAGGGCTAGCGGGAGGGCGAATGAGCAGTTCTTC
CSARASGRANEQFF
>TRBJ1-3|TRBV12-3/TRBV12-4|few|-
TGTGCCAGCAGTTTTGGGGTCCGAAACACCATATATTTT
CASSFGVRNTIYF
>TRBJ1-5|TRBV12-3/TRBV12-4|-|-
TGTGCCAGTCTAGGACAGACCAATCAGCCCCAGCATTTT
CASLGQTNQPQHF
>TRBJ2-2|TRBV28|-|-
TGTGCCAGCAGTTTATTCAGGGTGAGGGGAACCGGGGAGCTGTTTTTT
CASSLFRVRGTGELFF
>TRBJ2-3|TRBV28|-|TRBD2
TGTGCCAGCAGCCCGCCGCTGGGGGCGGGGGGGCCGGGAGATACGCAGTATTTT
CASSPPLGAGGPGDTQYF
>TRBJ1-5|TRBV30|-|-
TGTGCCTGGAGTGAGTGGGGCAATCAGCCCCAGCATTTT
CAWSEWGNQPQHF
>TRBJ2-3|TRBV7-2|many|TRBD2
TGTGCCAGCAGCTTACTAGCGGGAGTCGCGGATACGCAGTATTTT
CASSLLAGVADTQYF
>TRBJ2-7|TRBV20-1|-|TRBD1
TGCAGTGCTAGAGTTCCCGGGACAGGGACCTACGAGCAGTACTTC
CSARVPGTGTYEQYF
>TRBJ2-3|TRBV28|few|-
TGTGCCAGCAGTCCCGGTGGGACCTACACAGATACGCAGTATTTT
CASSPGGTYTDTQYF
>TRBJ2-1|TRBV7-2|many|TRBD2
TGTGCCAGCGCGGGGCGGAGCGGGGCGTACAATGAGCAGTTCTTC
CASAGRSGAYNEQFF
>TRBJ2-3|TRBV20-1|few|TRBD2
TGCAGTGCTAACCCGGGACTAGCGGACACAGATACGCAGTATTTT
CSANPGLADTDTQYF
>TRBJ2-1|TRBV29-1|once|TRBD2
TGCAGCGTCCCCACTAGCGGGAGGTACAATGAGCAGTTCTTC
CSVPTSGRYNEQFF
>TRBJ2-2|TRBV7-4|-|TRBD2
TGTGCCAGCAGCCTCCGGGACTATACCACCGGGGAGCTGTTTTTT
CASSLRDYTTGELFF
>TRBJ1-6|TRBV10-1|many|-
TGCGCCACCATCACAGCGGACGGGAGGAGCTCCTATAATTCACCCCTCCACTTT
CATITADGRSSYNSPLHF
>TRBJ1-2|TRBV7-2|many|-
TGTGCCAGCAGCTCGAACAGGGATGGCTACACCTTC
CASSSNRDGYTF
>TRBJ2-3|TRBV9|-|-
TGTGCCAGCAGCGTAGAGGCAGGTCGAGGCACAGATACGCAGTATTTT
CASSVEAGRGTDTQYF
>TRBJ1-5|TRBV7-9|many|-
TGTGCCAGCAGCCCCGGGGGGAGCTACAATCAGCCCCAGCATTTT
CASSPGGSYNQPQHF
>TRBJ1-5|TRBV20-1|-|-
TGCAGTGCCGGCTCATATAGCAATCAGCCCCAGCATTTT
CSAGSYSNQPQHF
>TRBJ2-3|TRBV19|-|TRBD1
TGTGCCAGTAGTGATCCCGGGACAGGGAACACAGATACGCAGTATTTT
CASSDPGTGNTDTQYF
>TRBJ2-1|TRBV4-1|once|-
TGCGCCAGCAGCCAAGATCATATCGAAAGCTCCTACAATGAGCAGTTCTTC
CASSQDHIESSYNEQFF
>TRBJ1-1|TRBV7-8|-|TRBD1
TGTGCCAGCAGCTTATTTTTCTCTCGGGACAGGGACTTTTTAACCTCTGAAGCTTTCTTT
CASSLFFSRDRDFLTSEAFF
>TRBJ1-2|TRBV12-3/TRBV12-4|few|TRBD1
TGTGCCAGCAGTTCTCCAGGGGGCTACTATGGCTACACCTTC
CASSSPGGYYGYTF
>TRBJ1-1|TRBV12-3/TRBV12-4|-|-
TGTGCCAGCAGTCCATACCGGGACCTGAACACTGAAGCTTTCTTT
CASSPYRDLNTEAFF
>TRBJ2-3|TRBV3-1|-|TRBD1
TGTGCCAGCAGCCAAACCCCGGGACAGGGGGCAGATACGCAGTATTTT
CASSQTPGQGADTQYF
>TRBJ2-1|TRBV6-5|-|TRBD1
TGTGCCAGCAGTACACCGGGACAGGGTCACAATGAGCAGTTCTTC
CASSTPGQGHNEQFF
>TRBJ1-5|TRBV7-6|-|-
TGTGCCAGCAGCCGAAAGGGGGAAAATCAGCCCCAGCATTTT
CASSRKGENQPQHF
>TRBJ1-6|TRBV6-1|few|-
TGTGCCAGCACCCCGGGGCCGAATTCACCCCTCCACTTT
CASTPGPNSPLHF